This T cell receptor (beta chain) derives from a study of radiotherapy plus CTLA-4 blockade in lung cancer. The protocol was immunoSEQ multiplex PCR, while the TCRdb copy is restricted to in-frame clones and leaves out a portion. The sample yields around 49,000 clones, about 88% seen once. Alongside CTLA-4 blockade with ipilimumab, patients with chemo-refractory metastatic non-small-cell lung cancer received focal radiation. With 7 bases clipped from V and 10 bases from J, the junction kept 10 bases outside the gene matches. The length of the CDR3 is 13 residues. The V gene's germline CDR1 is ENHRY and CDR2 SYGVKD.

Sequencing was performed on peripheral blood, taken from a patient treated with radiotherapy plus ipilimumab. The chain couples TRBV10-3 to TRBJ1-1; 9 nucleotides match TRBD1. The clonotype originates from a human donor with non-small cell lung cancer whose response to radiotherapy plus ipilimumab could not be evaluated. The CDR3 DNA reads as TGTGCCATCATGCCGGGACAGGGAAGGGGAGCTTTCTTT. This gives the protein CAIMPGQGRGAFF.